Ten or more counts support the clone carrying this T cell receptor beta chain. Its antigen is as yet unknown. The sample comes from a study of identical twins. Study-level results: For cord blood, abundant beta clonotypes had fewer insertions, unlike memory repertoires, which showed none. The authors noted that invariant MAIT and iNKT cells could partly confound zero-insertion analyses. Out-of-frame alpha sequences shared between twins exhibited an excess of low generation probability. With monozygotic twins, out-of-frame TCR alpha sharing exceeded what models estimated.

TCRdb fed the 5' RACE reads into MiXCR, producing one record per CDR3 protein. Here the sample spans under 250,000 distinct CDR3 sequences, approximately 9% being singletons. The TCR originated in a woman under 30 in good health. The sample taken for sequencing was memory (CD45RO+) T cells sorted from blood.

The CDR3, as DNA: TGTGCCAGCAGCCGACAGGGGAGGGGGGAAAAACTGTTTTTT. Translated: CASSRQGRGEKLFF. The chain couples TRBV7-2 to TRBJ1-4; 8 bases align to TRBD1. The CDR3 contains 14 residues. Looked up from germline, CDR1 is SGHTA and CDR2 is FQGNSA. Trimming at V came to 5 bases and at J to 8 bases, leaving 7 bases not matched to a gene.